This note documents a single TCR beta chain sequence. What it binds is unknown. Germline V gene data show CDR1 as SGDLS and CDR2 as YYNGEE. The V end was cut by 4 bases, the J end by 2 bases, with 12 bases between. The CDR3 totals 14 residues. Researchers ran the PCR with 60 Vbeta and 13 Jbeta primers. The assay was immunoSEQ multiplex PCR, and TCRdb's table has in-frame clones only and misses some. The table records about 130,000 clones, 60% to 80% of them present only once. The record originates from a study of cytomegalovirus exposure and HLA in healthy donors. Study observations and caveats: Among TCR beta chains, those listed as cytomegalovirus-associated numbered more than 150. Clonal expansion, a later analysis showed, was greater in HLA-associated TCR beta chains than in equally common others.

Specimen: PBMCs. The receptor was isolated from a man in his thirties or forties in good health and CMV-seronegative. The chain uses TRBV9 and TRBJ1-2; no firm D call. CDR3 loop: CASSPQSGNYGYTF. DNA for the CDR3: TGTGCCAGCAGCCCCCAGTCCGGGAACTATGGCTACACCTTC. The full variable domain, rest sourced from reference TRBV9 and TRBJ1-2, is DSGVTQTPKHLITATGQRVTLRCSPRSGDLSVYWYQQSLDQGLQFLIQYYNGEERAKGNILERFSAQQFPDLHSELNLSSLELGDSALYFCASSPQSGNYGYTFGSGTRLTVV.